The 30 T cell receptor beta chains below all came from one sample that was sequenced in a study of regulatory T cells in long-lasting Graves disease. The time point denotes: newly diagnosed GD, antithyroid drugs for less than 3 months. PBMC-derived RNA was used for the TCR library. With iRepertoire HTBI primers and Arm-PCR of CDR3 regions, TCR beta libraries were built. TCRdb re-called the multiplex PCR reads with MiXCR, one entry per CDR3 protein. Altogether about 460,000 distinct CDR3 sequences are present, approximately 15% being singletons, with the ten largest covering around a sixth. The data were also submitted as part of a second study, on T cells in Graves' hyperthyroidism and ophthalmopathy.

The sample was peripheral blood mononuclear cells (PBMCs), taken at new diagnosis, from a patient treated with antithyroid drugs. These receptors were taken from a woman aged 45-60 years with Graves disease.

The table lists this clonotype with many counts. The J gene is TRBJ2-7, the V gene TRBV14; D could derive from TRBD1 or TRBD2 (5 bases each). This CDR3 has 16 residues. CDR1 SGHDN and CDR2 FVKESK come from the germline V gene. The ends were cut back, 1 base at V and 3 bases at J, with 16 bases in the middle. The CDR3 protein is CASSQVTPGTNYEQYF. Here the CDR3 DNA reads TGTGCCAGCAGCCAAGTCACACCCGGGACCAACTACGAGCAGTACTTC. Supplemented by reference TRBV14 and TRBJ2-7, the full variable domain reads EAGVTQFPSHSVIEKGQTVTLRCDPISGHDNLYWYRRVMGKEIKFLLHFVKESKQDESGMPNNRFLAERTGGTYSTLKVQPAELEDSGVYFCASSQVTPGTNYEQYFGPGTRLTVT.

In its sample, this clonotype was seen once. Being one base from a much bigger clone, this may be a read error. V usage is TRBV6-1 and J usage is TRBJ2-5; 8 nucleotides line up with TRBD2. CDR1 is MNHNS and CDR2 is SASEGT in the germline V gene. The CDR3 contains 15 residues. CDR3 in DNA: TGTGCCACCGACCACCCCGGGAGGGCATCAGAGACCCAGTGCTTC. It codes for CATDHPGRASETQCF.

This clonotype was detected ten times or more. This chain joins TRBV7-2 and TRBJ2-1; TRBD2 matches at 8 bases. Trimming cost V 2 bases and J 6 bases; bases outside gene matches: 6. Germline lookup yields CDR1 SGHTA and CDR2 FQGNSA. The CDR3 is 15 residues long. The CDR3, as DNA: TGTGCCAGCAGCTTAAGCGGGAGTGGGAGCAATGAGCAGTTCTTC. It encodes CASSLSGSGSNEQFF. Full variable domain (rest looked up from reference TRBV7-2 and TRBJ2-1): GAGVSQSPSNKVTEKGKDVELRCDPISGHTALYWYRQSLGQGLEFLIYFQGNSAPDKSGLPSDRFSAERTGGSVSTLTIQRTQQEDSAVYLCASSLSGSGSNEQFFGPGTRLTVL.

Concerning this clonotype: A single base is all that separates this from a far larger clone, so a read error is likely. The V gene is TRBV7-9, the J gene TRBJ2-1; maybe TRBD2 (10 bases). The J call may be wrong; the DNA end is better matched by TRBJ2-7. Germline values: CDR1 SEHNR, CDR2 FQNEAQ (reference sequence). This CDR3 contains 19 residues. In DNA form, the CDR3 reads TGTGCCAGCAGTTTTAGGGACAGGGTTAAGCGGGGGGGGTACAATGAGCAGTACTTC. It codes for CASSFRDRVKRGGYNEQYF.

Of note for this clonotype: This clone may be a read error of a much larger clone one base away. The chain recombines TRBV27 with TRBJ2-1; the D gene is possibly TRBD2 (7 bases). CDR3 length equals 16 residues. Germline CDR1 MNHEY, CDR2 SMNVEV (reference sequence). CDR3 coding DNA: TGTGCCGGCAGTGCGGCGGCCGGGGGGCCGAACAATGAGCAGTTCTTC. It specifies CAGSAAAGGPNNEQFF.

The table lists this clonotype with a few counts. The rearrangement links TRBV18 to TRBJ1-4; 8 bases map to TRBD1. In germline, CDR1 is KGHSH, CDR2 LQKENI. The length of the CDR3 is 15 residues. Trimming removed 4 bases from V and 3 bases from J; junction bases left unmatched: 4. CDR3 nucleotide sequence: TGTGCCAGCTCACACCCGGACAGGGCTAATGAAAAACTGTTTTTT. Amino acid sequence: CASSHPDRANEKLFF.

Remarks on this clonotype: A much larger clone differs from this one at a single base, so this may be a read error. CDR3 DNA sequence: TGTGCCAGCAGCTTTGGAGCGGGAGGGTCAGATACGCAGTATTTT. Translating it yields CASSFGAGGSDTQYF. The rearrangement uses TRBV5-5 and TRBJ2-3; 10 nucleotides align to TRBD2. The CDR3 consists of 15 residues. Germline lookup yields CDR1 SGHKS and CDR2 YYEKEE (reference sequence). Unmatched junction bases numbered 4, after V lost 2 bases and J lost 4 bases.

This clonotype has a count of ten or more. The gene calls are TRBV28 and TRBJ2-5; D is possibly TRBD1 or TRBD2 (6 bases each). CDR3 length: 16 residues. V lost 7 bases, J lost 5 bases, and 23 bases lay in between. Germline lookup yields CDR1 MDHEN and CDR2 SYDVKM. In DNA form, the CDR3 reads TGTGCCAGCATGCCCTTTTCTTGGGGGGCGGGGGAGACCCAGTACTTC. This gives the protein CASMPFSWGAGETQYF.

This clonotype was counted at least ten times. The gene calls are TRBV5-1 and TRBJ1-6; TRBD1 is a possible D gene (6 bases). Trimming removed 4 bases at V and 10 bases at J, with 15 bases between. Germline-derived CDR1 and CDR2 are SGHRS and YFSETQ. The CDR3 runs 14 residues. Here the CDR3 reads CASSKGGTESPLHF. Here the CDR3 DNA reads TGCGCCAGCAGCAAGGGGGGTACGGAGTCACCCCTCCACTTT.

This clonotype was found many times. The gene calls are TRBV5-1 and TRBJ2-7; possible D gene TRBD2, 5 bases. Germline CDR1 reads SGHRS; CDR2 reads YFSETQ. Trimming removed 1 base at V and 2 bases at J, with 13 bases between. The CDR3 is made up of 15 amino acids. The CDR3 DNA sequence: TGCGCCAGCAGCTTGACTAGTTTTAATCCCTACGAGCAGTACTTC. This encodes CASSLTSFNPYEQYF.

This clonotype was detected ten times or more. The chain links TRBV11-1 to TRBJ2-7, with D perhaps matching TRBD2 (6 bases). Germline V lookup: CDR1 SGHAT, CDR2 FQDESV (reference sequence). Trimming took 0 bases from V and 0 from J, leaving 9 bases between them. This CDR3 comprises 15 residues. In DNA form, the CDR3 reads TGTGCCAGCAGCTTAGCGGACTACTCCTCCTACGAGCAGTACTTC. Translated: CASSLADYSSYEQYF.

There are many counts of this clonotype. The CDR3 nucleotides are TGTGCCAGCACCCTAACGGGGACCCCAGCTTTCTTT. Its protein product is CASTLTGTPAFF. This sequence joins TRBV12-3 or TRBV12-4 and TRBJ1-1; D possibly corresponds to TRBD1 (5 bases). V was shortened by 7 bases and J by 10 bases, with 16 bases between the two germline ends. CDR3 length: 12 residues.

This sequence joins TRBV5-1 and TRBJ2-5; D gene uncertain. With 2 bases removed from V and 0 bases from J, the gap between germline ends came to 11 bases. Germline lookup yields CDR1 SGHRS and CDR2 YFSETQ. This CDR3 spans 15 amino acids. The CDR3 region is CASSFGLGNQETQYF. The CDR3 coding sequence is TGCGCCAGCAGCTTCGGCTTGGGGAACCAAGAGACCCAGTACTTC.

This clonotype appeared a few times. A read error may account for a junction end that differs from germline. CDR3 bases: TGTGCCAGCAGCCCTGGGGACCCCAGCAATGAGCAGCTCTTC. Amino acids: CASSPGDPSNEQLF. This chain connects TRBV2 to TRBJ2-1; D assignment may be TRBD1 or TRBD2 (5 bases each). Germline V CDR1 and CDR2: SNHLY, FYNNEI. This CDR3 has 14 residues.

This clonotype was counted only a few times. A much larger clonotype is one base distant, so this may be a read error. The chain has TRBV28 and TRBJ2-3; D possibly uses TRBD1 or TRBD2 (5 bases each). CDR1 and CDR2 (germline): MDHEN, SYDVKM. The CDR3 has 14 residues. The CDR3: CTSSFPGPTDTQYF. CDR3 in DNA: TGTACCAGCAGTTTCCCGGGACCCACAGATACGCAGTATTTT.

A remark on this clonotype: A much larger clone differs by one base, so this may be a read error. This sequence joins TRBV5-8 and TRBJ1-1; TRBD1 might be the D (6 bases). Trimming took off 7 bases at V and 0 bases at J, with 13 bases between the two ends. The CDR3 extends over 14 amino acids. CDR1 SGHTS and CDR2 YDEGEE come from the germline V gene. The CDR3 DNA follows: TGTGCCAGCGGCACCGGGACATTGAACACTGAAGCTTTCTTT. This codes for CASGTGTLNTEAFF.

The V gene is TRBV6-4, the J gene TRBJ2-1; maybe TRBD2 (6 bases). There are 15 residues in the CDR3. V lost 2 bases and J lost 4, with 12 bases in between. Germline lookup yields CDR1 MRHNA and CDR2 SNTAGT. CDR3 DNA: TGTGCCAGCAGTGACGGTTCTAGCGAGTACAATGAGCAGTTCTTC. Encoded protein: CASSDGSSEYNEQFF.

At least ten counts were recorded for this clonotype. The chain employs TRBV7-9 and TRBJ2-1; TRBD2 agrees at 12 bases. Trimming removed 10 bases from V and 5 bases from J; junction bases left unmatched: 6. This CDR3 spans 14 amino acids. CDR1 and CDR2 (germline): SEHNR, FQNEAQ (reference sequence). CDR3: CATRRLAGDNEQFF. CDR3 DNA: TGTGCCACCAGAAGACTAGCGGGAGACAATGAGCAGTTCTTC.

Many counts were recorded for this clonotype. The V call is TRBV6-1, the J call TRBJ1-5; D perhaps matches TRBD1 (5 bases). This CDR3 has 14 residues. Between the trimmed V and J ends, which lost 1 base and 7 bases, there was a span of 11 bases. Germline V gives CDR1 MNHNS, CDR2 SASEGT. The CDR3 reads CASSEVQGDQPQHF. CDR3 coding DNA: TGTGCCAGCAGTGAAGTTCAGGGAGACCAGCCCCAGCATTTT.

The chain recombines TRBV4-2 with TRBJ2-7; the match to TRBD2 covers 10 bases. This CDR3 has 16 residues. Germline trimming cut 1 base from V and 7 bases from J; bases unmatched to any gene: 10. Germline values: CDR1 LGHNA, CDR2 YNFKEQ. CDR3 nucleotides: TGTGCCAGCAGCCAAGTAGCGGGAGGCAACCCGGGGGAGCAGTACTTC. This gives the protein CASSQVAGGNPGEQYF.

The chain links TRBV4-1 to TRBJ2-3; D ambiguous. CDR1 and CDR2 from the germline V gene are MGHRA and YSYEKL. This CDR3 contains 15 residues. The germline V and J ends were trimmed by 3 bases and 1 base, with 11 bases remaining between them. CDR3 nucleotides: TGCGCCAGCAGCCAGTTTCCGCAGGGCACAGATACGCAGTATTTT. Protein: CASSQFPQGTDTQYF.

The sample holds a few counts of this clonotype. The chain's CDR3 is CASSTTGTDSGNTIYF. Here the CDR3 DNA reads TGTGCCAGCAGTACCACCGGGACGGACTCTGGAAACACCATATATTTT. The V call is TRBV6-2 or TRBV6-3, the J call TRBJ1-3, with D tentatively TRBD1 (5 bases). The CDR3 runs to 16 residues. V gave up 5 bases and J gave up 0 bases, with 14 bases separating them. Looked up from germline, CDR1 is MNHEY and CDR2 is SVGEGT.

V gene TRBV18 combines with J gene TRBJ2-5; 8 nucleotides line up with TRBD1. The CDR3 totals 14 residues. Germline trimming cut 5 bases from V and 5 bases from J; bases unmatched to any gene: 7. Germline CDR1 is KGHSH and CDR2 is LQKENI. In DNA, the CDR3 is TGTGCCAGCTCATCGCAGGGGGCGGTGGAGACCCAGTACTTC. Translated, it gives CASSSQGAVETQYF.

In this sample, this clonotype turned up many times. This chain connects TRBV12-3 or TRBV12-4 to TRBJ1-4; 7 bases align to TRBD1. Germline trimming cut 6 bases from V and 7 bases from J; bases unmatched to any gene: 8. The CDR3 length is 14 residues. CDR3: CASSLSDRLEKLFF. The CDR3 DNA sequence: TGTGCCAGCAGCCTCTCGGACAGGCTTGAAAAACTGTTTTTT.

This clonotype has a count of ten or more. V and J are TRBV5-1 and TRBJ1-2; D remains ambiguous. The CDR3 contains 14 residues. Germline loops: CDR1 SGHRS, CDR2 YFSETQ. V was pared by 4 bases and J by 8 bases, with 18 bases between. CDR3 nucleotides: TGCGCCAGCAGCCCCCCAACGGCGGGGATAGGCTACACCTTC. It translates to CASSPPTAGIGYTF.

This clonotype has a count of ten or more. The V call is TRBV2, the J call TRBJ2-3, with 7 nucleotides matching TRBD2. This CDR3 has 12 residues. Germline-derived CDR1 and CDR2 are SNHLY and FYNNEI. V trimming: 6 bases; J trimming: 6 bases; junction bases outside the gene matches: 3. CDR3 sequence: CASRLAWDTQYF. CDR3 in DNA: TGTGCCAGCAGACTAGCGTGGGATACGCAGTATTTT.

The DNA for the CDR3 is TGCGCCAGCAGTGAGTCGACGAGGGAGGAGCAGTACTTC. Residues: CASSESTREEQYF. This chain connects TRBV10-2 to TRBJ2-7; D might be TRBD2 (5 bases). V was trimmed by 0 bases and J by 7 bases, leaving 10 bases between them. Germline V gives CDR1 WSHSY, CDR2 SAAADI. There are 13 residues in the CDR3.

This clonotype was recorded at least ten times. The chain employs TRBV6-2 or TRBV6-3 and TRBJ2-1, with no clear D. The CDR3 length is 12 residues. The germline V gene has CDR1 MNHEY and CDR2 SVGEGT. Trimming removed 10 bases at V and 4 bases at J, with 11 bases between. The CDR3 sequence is CATPTDYNEQFF. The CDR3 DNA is TGTGCCACCCCGACGGATTACAATGAGCAGTTCTTC.

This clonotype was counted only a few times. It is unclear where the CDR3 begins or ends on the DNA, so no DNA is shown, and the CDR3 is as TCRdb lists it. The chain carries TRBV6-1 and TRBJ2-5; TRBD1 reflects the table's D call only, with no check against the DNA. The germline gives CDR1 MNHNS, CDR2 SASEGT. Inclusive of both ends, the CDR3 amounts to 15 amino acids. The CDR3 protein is CASSASVLRGETQYF.

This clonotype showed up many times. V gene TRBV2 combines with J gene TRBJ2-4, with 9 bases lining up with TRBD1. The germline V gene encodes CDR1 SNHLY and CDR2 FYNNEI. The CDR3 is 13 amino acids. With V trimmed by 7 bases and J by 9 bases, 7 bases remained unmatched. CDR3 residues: CASTGTGYPIQYF. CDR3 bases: TGTGCCAGCACCGGGACAGGGTATCCCATTCAGTACTTC.